The 11 T cell receptor beta chains below come from one sample, sequenced in a study of T cells expressing NK-cell markers. Reanalyzing the 5' RACE reads, TCRdb keeps one entry per CDR3 protein, without DNA. This sample contains fewer than 400,000 distinct CDR3 sequences. The specimen sequenced was blood T cells: a sorted CD56 or NKG2C T cell subset, CD4+ or CD8+ T cells, or bulk PBMC T cells (not recorded which). These receptors were taken from a man aged 18-70 years in good health.

This chain connects TRBV5-1 to TRBJ2-1; the D gene TCRdb calls, TRBD1, cannot be checked with no DNA. CDR1 and CDR2 (germline): SGHRS, YFSETQ. This CDR3 contains 16 residues. The CDR3: CASSLDGVPRYNEQFF.

The chain combines TRBV28 with TRBJ1-1; TCRdb designates TRBD1, a call that cannot be tested without DNA. The CDR3 extends over 13 amino acids. Germline V gene data show CDR1 as MDHEN and CDR2 as SYDVKM. The CDR3 region is CASSSGFRTEAFF.

The chain combines TRBV6-1 with TRBJ1-5. The germline gives CDR1 MNHNS, CDR2 SASEGT. This CDR3 is 12 amino acids long. The CDR3 spells CASMGKYQPQHF.

The chain combines TRBV7-9 with TRBJ2-5; TCRdb outputs TRBD1, but without DNA this stays unchecked. This CDR3 is built from 12 residues. The germline V gene has CDR1 SEHNR and CDR2 FQNEAQ (reference sequence). CDR3 sequence: CASGRGFETQYF.

V and J are TRBV12-5 and TRBJ2-5; the D call from TCRdb, TRBD2, cannot be confirmed without DNA. Germline-derived CDR1 and CDR2 are LGHNT and FRNRAP. There are 17 residues in the CDR3. This CDR3 reads CASGHAREAGGRETQYF.

The chain recombines TRBV19 with TRBJ2-3; TCRdb indicates TRBD2, and absent DNA this call remains unverified. The germline V gene encodes CDR1 LNHDA and CDR2 SQIVND (reference sequence). The length of the CDR3 is 14 residues. CDR3 region: CASSRTSLTHTQYF. The full variable domain, with the rest looked up from reference TRBV19 and TRBJ2-3, is DGGITQSPKYLFRKEGQNVTLSCEQNLNHDAMYWYRQDPGQGLRLIYYSQIVNDFQKGDIAEGYSVSREKKESFPLTVTSAQKNPTAFYLCASSRTSLTHTQYFGPGTRLTVL.

This chain connects TRBV5-1 to TRBJ1-4. The germline V gene has CDR1 SGHRS and CDR2 YFSETQ. The CDR3 sequence is 15 residues long. CDR3: CASSSLGTYNEKLFF.

V and J are TRBV12-2 and TRBJ1-1; the TCRdb call, TRBD1, lacks DNA for checking. TRBV12-2 is flagged as a pseudogene. The CDR3 is 15 amino acids. The CDR3 region is CASRLVTGVYTEAFF.

Here the CDR3 reads CSARDPSGLAASYNEQFF. This chain uses TRBV20-1 with TRBJ2-1; TCRdb names TRBD2, which stays unverified in the absence of DNA. CDR1 is DFQATT, CDR2 SNEGSKA, per germline (reference sequence). The CDR3 sequence is 18 residues long.

V usage is TRBV29-1 and J usage is TRBJ2-3; TCRdb names TRBD1, which stays unverified in the absence of DNA. The germline V gene encodes CDR1 SQVTM and CDR2 ANQGSEA. This CDR3 is built from 16 residues. CDR3 sequence: CSASKAPGRSTDTQYF.

This chain connects TRBV18 to TRBJ1-2; TCRdb calls TRBD1, which cannot be checked without DNA. Germline-derived CDR1 and CDR2 are KGHSH and LQKENI. This CDR3 is 13 amino acids long. The CDR3 is CASSYRDSDGYTF. The full variable domain, in which reference TRBV18 and TRBJ1-2 provide the parts outside the CDR3, is NAGVMQNPRHLVRRRGQEARLRCSPMKGHSHVYWYRQLPEEGLKFMVYLQKENIIDESGMPKERFSAEFPKEGPSILRIQQVVRGDSAAYFCASSYRDSDGYTFGSGTRLTVV.